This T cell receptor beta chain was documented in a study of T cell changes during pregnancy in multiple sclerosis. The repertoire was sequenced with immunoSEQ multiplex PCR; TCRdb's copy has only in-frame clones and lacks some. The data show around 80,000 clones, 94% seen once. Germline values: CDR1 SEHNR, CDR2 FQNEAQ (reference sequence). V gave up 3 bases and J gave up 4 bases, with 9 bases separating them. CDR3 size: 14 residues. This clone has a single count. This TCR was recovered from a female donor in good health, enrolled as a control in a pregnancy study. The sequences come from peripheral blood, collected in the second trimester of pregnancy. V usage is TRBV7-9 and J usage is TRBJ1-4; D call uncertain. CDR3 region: CASSLGSLNEKLFF. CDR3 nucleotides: TGTGCCAGCAGCTTGGGCAGCCTTAATGAAAAACTGTTTTTT.